Below are 17 T cell receptor beta chains sequenced from a single sample in a study of beta chain features in type 1 diabetes (dated by TCRdb to 2016 to 2019). Receptor amplification or capture employed the immunoSEQ multiplex PCR assay. The High Capacity cDNA Reverse Transcription Kit was used to reverse transcribe all of the isolated RNA, meaning that expressed TCRB transcripts were what got sequenced. TCRdb mirrors the immuneACCESS table, restricted to in-frame sequences. Some clones are absent from its copies; in checked studies, under half trace to an unresolved V gene, and the reason for the others is unknown. For this sample there are about 290,000 clones; around 7.3% appear just once. The top ten clones comprise 1% of the sample. The material sequenced was central memory CD4+ T cells from blood. The receptor set was obtained from a woman aged 18-29 years in good health.

The chain couples TRBV5-1 to TRBJ2-3, with D possibly TRBD1 on 6 matching bases. The CDR3 is made up of 14 amino acids. Per the germline V gene, CDR1 is SGHRS and CDR2 is YFSETQ. V was shortened by 3 bases and J by 4 bases, with 12 bases between the two germline ends. For the CDR3, the DNA is TGCGCCAGCAGCTCTACAGGGTTCCCAGATACGCAGTATTTT. Protein product: CASSSTGFPDTQYF.

This clone has just a few counts. The chain is built from TRBV7-9 and TRBJ1-5; D gene ambiguous. The CDR3 is 15 amino acids. The germline V gene has CDR1 SEHNR and CDR2 FQNEAQ (reference sequence). Trimming took 0 bases from V and 3 from J, leaving 9 bases between them. CDR3 nucleotides: TGTGCCAGCAGCTTAGCCGGGAATCCCAATCAGCCCCAGCATTTT. Translated: CASSLAGNPNQPQHF. The whole variable domain, remainder taken from reference TRBV7-9 and TRBJ1-5, is DTGVSQNPRHKITKRGQNVTFRCDPISEHNRLYWYRQTLGQGPEFLTYFQNEAQLEKSRLLSDRFSAERPKGSFSTLEIQRTEQGDSAMYLCASSLAGNPNQPQHFGDGTRLSIL.

Points on this clone: The same CDR3 can be traced to other DNA sequences in this sample. The V gene is TRBV27, the J gene TRBJ2-1; weak D call: TRBD1 (5 bases). Germline assignment: CDR1 MNHEY and CDR2 SMNVEV (reference sequence). This CDR3 comprises 15 residues. Trimming pared 2 bases from V and 4 bases from J, leaving 12 bases between. CDR3 sequence reads: CASSLKGQPYNEQFF. CDR3 coding DNA: TGTGCCAGCAGTTTAAAGGGGCAGCCTTACAATGAGCAGTTCTTC.

V usage is TRBV25-1 and J usage is TRBJ2-7; possibly TRBD1 for D (5 bases). The CDR3 totals 12 residues. Germline assignment: CDR1 MGHDK and CDR2 SYGVNS. Trimming removed 4 bases from V and 7 bases from J, with 11 bases in between. Here the CDR3 reads CASSVVGREQYF. CDR3 DNA: TGTGCCAGCAGTGTAGTGGGGCGGGAGCAGTACTTC.

J is TRBJ2-5 and V is TRBV7-9; 10 bases are shared with TRBD1. TRBJ2-7 matches the DNA end more closely, so the J call is doubtful. The CDR3 is 14 amino acids. Germline V gene lookup returns CDR1 SEHNR and CDR2 FQNEAQ (reference sequence). This CDR3 is CASSSDRGVYEQYF. The CDR3 nucleotides read TGTGCCAGCAGCTCGGACAGGGGGGTTTACGAGCAGTACTTC.

The table lists this clone with a few counts. The gene calls are TRBV7-9 and TRBJ2-1, with D possibly TRBD1 on 5 matching bases. CDR1 and CDR2 from the germline V gene are SEHNR and FQNEAQ (reference sequence). This CDR3 has 14 amino acids. V was pared by 5 bases and J by 9 bases, with 17 bases between. The CDR3 here is CASSLSFTGTEQFF. CDR3 nucleotide sequence: TGTGCCAGCAGCCTGTCCTTCACAGGAACTGAGCAGTTCTTC.

This clone was seen repeatedly, ten times or more. V gene TRBV2 combines with J gene TRBJ1-2; D not certain. The CDR3 contains 13 residues. V was cut by 6 bases and J by 4 bases, with 12 bases left in between. The germline V gene encodes CDR1 SNHLY and CDR2 FYNNEI. CDR3 sequence reads: CASSENRSYGYTF. The CDR3, as DNA: TGTGCCAGCAGCGAAAACCGCTCCTATGGCTACACCTTC.

The chain combines TRBV4-1 with TRBJ1-4; D might be TRBD1 (5 bases). CDR1 and CDR2 (germline): MGHRA, YSYEKL. This CDR3 spans 16 amino acids. Trimming cost V 6 bases and J 3 bases, with 17 bases left between them. Here the CDR3 DNA reads TGCGCCAGCAGACCCTTTGGGACGCAACCTAATGAAAAACTGTTTTTT. Its protein is CASRPFGTQPNEKLFF.

The chain carries TRBV5-1 and TRBJ1-4; unclear D gene. Trimming cost V 3 bases and J 4 bases, with 10 bases left between them. CDR3 length equals 14 residues. In germline, CDR1 is SGHRS, CDR2 YFSETQ. As DNA, the CDR3 is TGCGCCAGCAGCTCGGGCAGAAGTAATGAAAAACTGTTTTTT. Translated, it gives CASSSGRSNEKLFF. Complete variable domain (other parts from reference TRBV5-1 and TRBJ1-4): KAGVTQTPRYLIKTRGQQVTLSCSPISGHRSVSWYQQTPGQGLQFLFEYFSETQRNKGNFPGRFSGRQFSNSRSEMNVSTLELGDSALYLCASSSGRSNEKLFFGSGTQLSVL.

On this clone itself: Only one base separates this from a far larger clonotype, so it likely reflects a read error. The rearrangement links TRBV29-1 to TRBJ2-1; D is perhaps TRBD2 (6 bases). The V gene's germline CDR1 is SQVTM and CDR2 ANQGSEA. The CDR3 loop spans 16 amino acids. This CDR3 reads CSVEAGWENSFNEQFF. The CDR3 DNA sequence: TGCAGCGTTGAGGCGGGGTGGGAGAACTCCTTCAATGAGCAGTTCTTC.

This clone was detected only a few times. The CDR3 spells CASSQGPAGYYGYTF. CDR3 DNA sequence: TGCGCCAGCAGCCAAGGGCCTGCGGGCTACTATGGCTACACCTTC. The chain couples TRBV4-1 to TRBJ1-2; D is uncertain. Germline V lookup: CDR1 MGHRA, CDR2 YSYEKL. This CDR3 has 15 amino acids. Trimming stripped 1 base from V and 3 bases from J, with 12 bases between.

J is TRBJ2-3 and V is TRBV7-9; maybe TRBD2 (6 bases). Germline loops: CDR1 SEHNR, CDR2 FQNEAQ (reference sequence). The CDR3 is 14 amino acids. Trimming took off 8 bases at V and 4 bases at J, with 16 bases between the two ends. As DNA, the CDR3 is TGTGCCAGCTCCCGCGGGGAGAGGGCAGATACGCAGTATTTT. As protein: CASSRGERADTQYF.

The chain carries TRBV23-1 and TRBJ2-7, with 10 bases identical to TRBD1. TRBV23-1 is an ORF, with its function uncertain. The CDR3 covers 15 residues. Trimming cost V 3 bases and J 5 bases; bases outside gene matches: 7. The CDR3 bases are TGCGCCAGCAGTCAGCGGGACAGGGGAGGGGACGAGCAGTACTTC. It codes for CASSQRDRGGDEQYF.

Ten or more counts support this clone. In nucleotides, the CDR3 is TGTGCCAGCAGTCCCGTGGGAAATGAGCAGTTCTTC. Amino acid sequence: CASSPVGNEQFF. The chain is built from TRBV2 and TRBJ2-1; unclear D gene. The germline V gene has CDR1 SNHLY and CDR2 FYNNEI. V dropped 5 bases and J dropped 7 bases, with 9 bases sitting between them. The CDR3 runs to 12 residues.

This sequence joins TRBV7-2 and TRBJ2-4; D ambiguous. The germline V gene encodes CDR1 SGHTA and CDR2 FQGNSA. CDR3 size: 18 residues. The germline V and J ends were trimmed by 2 bases and 1 base, with 18 bases remaining between them. The CDR3 loop reads CASSLIGSAVSAKNIQYF. CDR3 coding DNA: TGTGCCAGCAGCTTAATCGGCTCCGCTGTTTCGGCCAAAAACATTCAGTACTTC.

V and J are TRBV10-2 and TRBJ1-1; D is ambiguous. Germline lookup yields CDR1 WSHSY and CDR2 SAAADI. V shed 7 bases and J shed 1 base, with 10 bases lying between them. The CDR3 loop spans 13 amino acids. CDR3 sequence: CASNLWGNTEAFF. DNA for the CDR3: TGCGCCAGCAACCTTTGGGGGAACACTGAAGCTTTCTTT.

This clone was seen more than once but under ten times. The chain employs TRBV27 and TRBJ1-1; tentatively, D is TRBD1 (5 bases). Germline V gene data show CDR1 as MNHEY and CDR2 as SMNVEV (reference sequence). The CDR3 totals 16 residues. V dropped 6 bases and J dropped 0 bases, with 17 bases sitting between them. CDR3 DNA sequence: TGTGCCAGCAGCCGCCGTGGGACGGATATGAACACTGAAGCTTTCTTT. Encoded protein: CASSRRGTDMNTEAFF.